A selection of T cell receptor beta chains follows, all from one sample in a study of blood T cells in healthy people across ages. TCRdb reprocessed the 5' RACE reads via MiXCR and lists one record per CDR3 protein. Of under 750,000 distinct CDR3 sequences listed, more than 45% are singletons. The sample consisted of blood. The source is a man older than 75 in good health. Both conserved end residues are part of each CDR3. The order of the fields is V gene, clone size, D gene, J gene, CDR3 DNA, CDR3 protein. D genes are given only for firm matches. Only part of the rows carry a size: once, few, many, or a class if the clone is expanded.

TRBV6-2/TRBV6-3,.,TRBD2,TRBJ2-1,TGTGCCAGCAGTGACTCTGGACTAGCCTCCTACAATGAGCAGTTCTTC,CASSDSGLASYNEQFF
TRBV2,few,.,TRBJ2-3,TGTGCCAGCAGCGCAGGGGGGGGGACCCGCACAGATACGCAGTATTTT,CASSAGGGTRTDTQYF
TRBV10-3,few,.,TRBJ1-2,TGTGCCACCGGCGGGGGAAGGTATGGCTACACCTTC,CATGGGRYGYTF
TRBV7-2,few,TRBD2,TRBJ2-3,TGTGCCAGCACCGGGACTAGCGGGAGGTGGGGTGATACGCAGTATTTT,CASTGTSGRWGDTQYF
TRBV30,few,.,TRBJ2-3,TGTGCCTGGAGTGTTTTTGCGGAGCGCCTAAATACGCAGTATTTT,CAWSVFAERLNTQYF
TRBV4-3,.,.,TRBJ2-1,TGCGCCAGCAGCCATCAGACCCCAGATGAGCAGTTCTTC,CASSHQTPDEQFF
TRBV18,.,.,TRBJ2-5,TGTGCCAGCTCACCACGGCTTTCAGGCGGGGAGACCCAGTACTTC,CASSPRLSGGETQYF
TRBV7-2,few,.,TRBJ1-6,TGTGCCAGCAGCTTAGCAGGGGCAACTAATTCACCCCTCCACTTT,CASSLAGATNSPLHF
TRBV12-3/TRBV12-4,.,.,TRBJ2-7,TGTGCCAGCGGTCCTGGGGTGTACGAGCAGTACTTC,CASGPGVYEQYF
TRBV2,.,TRBD1,TRBJ1-2,TGTGCCAGCAGTTTATGGGGACAGGGGTATGGCTACACCTTC,CASSLWGQGYGYTF
TRBV6-2/TRBV6-3,few,.,TRBJ2-1,TGTGCCAGCAGCCAAGACCCCTCCTATAGCGAGCAGTTCTTC,CASSQDPSYSEQFF
TRBV28,few,TRBD1,TRBJ2-1,TGTGCCAGCCCCCCTCCGGGACAGGGGGCCAATGAGCAGTTCTTC,CASPPPGQGANEQFF
TRBV7-9,.,TRBD1,TRBJ1-3,TGTGCCAGCAGCACCAACAGGGGCCTTTCTGGAAACACCATATATTTT,CASSTNRGLSGNTIYF
TRBV29-1,few,.,TRBJ2-7,TGCAGCGTTGTTGGGGTCGGCTACGAGCAGTACTTC,CSVVGVGYEQYF
TRBV6-1,.,TRBD2,TRBJ2-1,TGTGCCAGCAGCATAATAGCGGGTGGGTTCAATGAGCAGTTCTTC,CASSIIAGGFNEQFF
TRBV7-2,.,TRBD1,TRBJ1-5,TGTGCCAGCAGCCCCCGGACAGGGGGCCTTCAGCCCCGGCATTTT,CASSPRTGGLQPRHF
TRBV28,few,.,TRBJ2-7,TGTGCCAGCAGTTCCTCCGTATCGGGAGCCTACGAGCAGTACTTC,CASSSSVSGAYEQYF
TRBV20-1,.,TRBD1,TRBJ2-3,TGCAGTGAGGGACAGGGGGTTTCAGGAGATACGCAGTATTTT,CSEGQGVSGDTQYF
TRBV24-1,few,.,TRBJ2-3,TGTGCCACCTGTGACGGAGATACGCAGTATTTT,CATCDGDTQYF
TRBV3-1,.,.,TRBJ2-3,TGTGCCAGCAACCAGGGGATCACAGATACGCAGTATTTT,CASNQGITDTQYF
TRBV29-1,.,.,TRBJ1-1,TGCAGCGTTGACCTGAAGGGAGGTACTGAAGCTTTCTTT,CSVDLKGGTEAFF
TRBV7-8,.,TRBD1,TRBJ1-2,TGTGCCAGCAGCTCGAAACCGGGACAGGGGGCGATTGAAGCTAACTATGGCTACACCTTC,CASSSKPGQGAIEANYGYTF
TRBV10-3,.,TRBD2,TRBJ2-1,TGTGCCATCAGTGACGGGACTAGCACGGCACAGTTCTTC,CAISDGTSTAQFF
TRBV20-1,.,TRBD1,TRBJ2-1,TGCAGTGCGCCCCGATGGACAGGGGAAAATGAGCAGTTCTTC,CSAPRWTGENEQFF
TRBV7-9,once,.,TRBJ2-1,TGTGCCAGCGGCCCCCGGGGGAGCTCCTACAATGAGCAGTTCTTC,CASGPRGSSYNEQFF